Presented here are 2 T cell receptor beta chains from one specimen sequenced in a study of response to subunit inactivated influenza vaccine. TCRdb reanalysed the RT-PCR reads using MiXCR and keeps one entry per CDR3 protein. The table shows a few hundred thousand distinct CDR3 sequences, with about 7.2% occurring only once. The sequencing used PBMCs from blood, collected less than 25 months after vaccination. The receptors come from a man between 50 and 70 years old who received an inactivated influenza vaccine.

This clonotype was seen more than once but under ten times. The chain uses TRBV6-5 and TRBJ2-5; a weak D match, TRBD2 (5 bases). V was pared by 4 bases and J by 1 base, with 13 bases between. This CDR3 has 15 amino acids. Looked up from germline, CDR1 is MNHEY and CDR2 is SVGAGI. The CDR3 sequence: CASSSDYSGQETQYF. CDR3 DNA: TGTGCCAGCAGTTCCGACTATTCCGGCCAAGAGACCCAGTACTTC.

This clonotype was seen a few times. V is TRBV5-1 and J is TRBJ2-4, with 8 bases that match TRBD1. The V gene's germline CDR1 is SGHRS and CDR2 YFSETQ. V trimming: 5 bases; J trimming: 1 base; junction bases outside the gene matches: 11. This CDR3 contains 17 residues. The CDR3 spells CASSKTGVVRAKNIQYF. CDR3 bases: TGCGCCAGCAGTAAGACAGGGGTTGTGAGGGCCAAAAACATTCAGTACTTC.